The rows below give T cell receptor beta chains drawn from one sample of a study of Tregs in tolerant kidney transplant recipients. The method was immunoSEQ multiplex PCR; TCRdb's version includes in-frame clones alone and lacks a portion of them. The sample includes tens of thousands of clones, 80% to 85% of them seen just once. Material: CD4+ T cells from blood. The source of these receptors is a human donor in good health. The conserved cysteine and the conserved F or W are not part of the CDR3 here.

j_gene: TRBJ2-3; v_gene: TRBV7-9; len: 11; CDR3aa: ASSLQSTDTQY
j_gene: TRBJ1-2; v_gene: TRBV2; len: 9; CDR3aa: ASRPEYGYT
j_gene: TRBJ2-1; v_gene: TRBV11-2; len: 11; CDR3aa: ASSLVARNEQF
j_gene: TRBJ2-2; v_gene: TRBV5-6; len: 14; CDR3aa: ASSLEVQPNTGELF
j_gene: TRBJ2-7; v_gene: TRBV29-1; len: 10; CDR3aa: SARVESYEQY
j_gene: TRBJ2-7; v_gene: TRBV2; len: 15; CDR3aa: ASSQRATGVFSYEQY
j_gene: TRBJ2-1; v_gene: TRBV6-6; len: 13; CDR3aa: ASSPRASSYNEQF
j_gene: TRBJ1-3; v_gene: TRBV9; len: 12; CDR3aa: ASSVRGGGNTIY
j_gene: TRBJ1-2; v_gene: TRBV2; len: 11; CDR3aa: ASSGGPDWGYT
j_gene: TRBJ2-3; v_gene: TRBV4-3; len: 15; CDR3aa: ASSLARGGRGTDTQY
j_gene: TRBJ2-7; v_gene: TRBV27; len: 12; CDR3aa: ASRGVRRSYEQY
j_gene: TRBJ1-6; v_gene: TRBV7-8; len: 14; CDR3aa: ASSPRGAQRNSPLH
j_gene: TRBJ1-2; v_gene: TRBV6-5; len: 12; CDR3aa: ASSPAAGDYGYT
j_gene: TRBJ2-7; v_gene: TRBV7-2; len: 11; CDR3aa: ASSLNRGDEQY
j_gene: TRBJ2-4; v_gene: TRBV2; len: 9; CDR3aa: ASSPKNIQY
j_gene: TRBJ1-2; v_gene: TRBV7-9; len: 11; CDR3aa: ASSLTGGDGYT
j_gene: TRBJ2-7; v_gene: TRBV7-9; len: 11; CDR3aa: ASSLKEFYEQY
j_gene: TRBJ2-3; v_gene: TRBV28; len: 13; CDR3aa: ASSLPSGLTDTQY
j_gene: TRBJ1-5; v_gene: TRBV5-1; len: 12; CDR3aa: ASSLGSSNQPQH
j_gene: TRBJ2-1; v_gene: TRBV15; len: 13; CDR3aa: ATSRERREYNEQF
j_gene: TRBJ2-7; v_gene: TRBV6-1; len: 14; CDR3aa: ASSEHGTPWDYEQY
j_gene: TRBJ2-5; v_gene: TRBV11-1; len: 13; CDR3aa: ASSAQGGRQETQY
j_gene: TRBJ1-6; v_gene: TRBV7-9; len: 13; CDR3aa: ASSLGPSYNSPLH
j_gene: TRBJ2-1; v_gene: TRBV11-2; len: 14; CDR3aa: ASSLEGGTFYNEQF